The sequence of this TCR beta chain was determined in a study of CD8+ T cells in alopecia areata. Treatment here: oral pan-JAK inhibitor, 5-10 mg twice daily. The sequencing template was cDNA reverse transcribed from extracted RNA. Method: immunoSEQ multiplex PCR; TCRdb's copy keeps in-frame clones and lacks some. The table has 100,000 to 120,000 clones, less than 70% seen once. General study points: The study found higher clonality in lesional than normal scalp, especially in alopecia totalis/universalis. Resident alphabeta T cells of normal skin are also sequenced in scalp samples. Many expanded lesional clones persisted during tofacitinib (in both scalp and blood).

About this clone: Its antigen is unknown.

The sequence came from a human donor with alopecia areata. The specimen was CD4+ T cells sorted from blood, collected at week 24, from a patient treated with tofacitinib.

CDR3 DNA sequence: TGTGCCTGGAGTGGGCAGGGGGTATCACCCCTCCACTTT. Protein sequence: CAWSGQGVSPLHF. The V and J genes are TRBV30 and TRBJ1-6, with 7 positions matching TRBD1. The V and J ends lost 1 base and 10 bases, in that order; junction bases with no gene match: 4. The CDR3 has 13 residues. Germline V gene sequence: CDR1 GTSNPN, CDR2 SVGIG (reference sequence).